These T cell receptor beta chains were read from a single sample in a study of memory CD4+ T cells and cytomegalovirus serostatus. Repertoires were generated with immunoSEQ multiplex PCR, while TCRdb's copy carries only in-frame clones and drops some. Counted here are 40,000 or so clones, 75% to 85% occurring once; the ten biggest clones make up 0.95% to 1.2%. Material: memory CD4+ T cells from blood. The origin of the receptors is an adult in good health and CMV-seronegative. The CDR3 runs from the conserved cysteine through the conserved F or W.

CDR3 length: 11
V gene: TRBV27
J gene: TRBJ1-1
CDR3 protein: CASSLRGEAFF

CDR3 length: 13
V gene: TRBV30
J gene: TRBJ2-7
CDR3 protein: CAWSTGGVYEQYF

CDR3 length: 15
V gene: TRBV5-1
J gene: TRBJ1-1
CDR3 protein: CASSSKALMNTEAFF

CDR3 length: 13
V gene: TRBV7-2
J gene: TRBJ2-1
CDR3 protein: CASRDNDAGEQFF

CDR3 length: 14
V gene: TRBV6-5
J gene: TRBJ2-1
CDR3 protein: CASRPGLAVPQQFF

CDR3 length: 16
V gene: TRBV7-2
J gene: TRBJ2-7
CDR3 protein: CASSLAVAESSYEQYF

CDR3 length: 16
V gene: TRBV10-2
J gene: TRBJ2-7
CDR3 protein: CASSESIGTGNDEQYF

CDR3 length: 12
V gene: TRBV4-2
J gene: TRBJ1-2
CDR3 protein: CASSQEGGGYTF

CDR3 length: 15
V gene: TRBV19
J gene: TRBJ2-5
CDR3 protein: CASSPGLLYQETQYF

CDR3 length: 15
V gene: TRBV7-2
J gene: TRBJ2-5
CDR3 protein: CASSRDRGGQETQYF

CDR3 length: 14
V gene: TRBV7-9
J gene: TRBJ2-7
CDR3 protein: CASSFPSGSYEQYF

CDR3 length: 12
V gene: TRBV6-5
J gene: TRBJ1-5
CDR3 protein: CASSYSDQPQHF

CDR3 length: 15
V gene: TRBV27
J gene: TRBJ2-3
CDR3 protein: CASSPGDSFADTQYF

CDR3 length: 14
V gene: TRBV5-1
J gene: TRBJ2-3
CDR3 protein: CATRDSGSADTQYF

CDR3 length: 16
V gene: TRBV4-1
J gene: TRBJ2-7
CDR3 protein: CASSHLTSGSLYEQYF

CDR3 length: 14
V gene: TRBV7-8
J gene: TRBJ2-1
CDR3 protein: CASSLQGQYNEQFF

CDR3 length: 15
V gene: TRBV30
J gene: TRBJ1-1
CDR3 protein: CAWRHQDRDHTEAFF

CDR3 length: 15
V gene: TRBV12-5
J gene: TRBJ1-1
CDR3 protein: CASGKTGGGWTEAFF

CDR3 length: 14
V gene: TRBV11-3
J gene: TRBJ2-1
CDR3 protein: CATRPGLAGNEQFF

CDR3 length: 14
V gene: TRBV6-6
J gene: TRBJ1-5
CDR3 protein: CASSYGPREEPQHF

CDR3 length: 13
V gene: TRBV5-5
J gene: TRBJ1-2
CDR3 protein: CASSLSGNYGYTF

CDR3 length: 14
V gene: TRBV7-8
J gene: TRBJ1-5
CDR3 protein: CASSLAEGRQPQHF

CDR3 length: 16
V gene: TRBV19
J gene: TRBJ1-4
CDR3 protein: CASSILGGSAAEKLFF

CDR3 length: 15
V gene: TRBV7-2
J gene: TRBJ1-5
CDR3 protein: CASSLELAGGQPQHF

CDR3 length: 14
V gene: TRBV5-1
J gene: TRBJ1-2
CDR3 protein: CASSLGRGQLGYTF

CDR3 length: 15
V gene: TRBV11-2
J gene: TRBJ2-7
CDR3 protein: CASSLESDSSYEQYF

CDR3 length: 14
V gene: TRBV10-2
J gene: TRBJ2-5
CDR3 protein: CASSVIAGGETQYF

CDR3 length: 15
V gene: TRBV9
J gene: TRBJ2-2
CDR3 protein: CASSVGLLNTGELFF

CDR3 length: 14
V gene: TRBV7-9
J gene: TRBJ1-1
CDR3 protein: CASSLAREATEAFF

CDR3 length: 12
V gene: TRBV28
J gene: TRBJ1-4
CDR3 protein: CASSLANEKLFF

CDR3 length: 13
V gene: TRBV7-7
J gene: TRBJ2-5
CDR3 protein: CASSGGRRETQYF